The 20 T cell receptor beta chains presented below share a single source sample, sequenced in a study of shared clonotypes between healthy human individuals. Produced via immunoSEQ multiplex PCR; TCRdb's table is partial and in-frame only. The repertoire holds around 1,000,000 clones, 77% seen once, with roughly 0.82% in the top ten. The sample comprised memory CD4+ T cells from PBMCs. Specified subset: CD45RA-negative fraction. The receptors stem from a man aged 18 to 29 in good health. Some clones in this sample may be carry-over from other donors' samples.

Comment on this clone: In the same sample, other DNA sequences code for this CDR3. V is TRBV6-5 and J is TRBJ1-3; the D gene is possibly TRBD1 (5 bases). The CDR3 contains 14 residues. The V gene's germline CDR1 is MNHEY and CDR2 SVGAGI. Deletions cut 2 bases from V and 2 bases from J, with 7 bases between. CDR3 bases: TGTGCCAGCAGTTACGGGACGGCTGGAAACACCATATATTTT. Its translation: CASSYGTAGNTIYF.

The rearrangement joins TRBV29-1 to TRBJ2-5; TRBD1 is a possible D gene (6 bases). The CDR3 has 13 residues. The V end was cut by 4 bases, the J end by 3 bases, with 12 bases between. Germline lookup yields CDR1 SQVTM and CDR2 ANQGSEA. Written as DNA, the CDR3 is TGCAGCGTTGTCCAGGGGCCGGAAGAGACCCAGTACTTC. It translates to CSVVQGPEETQYF.

The chain carries TRBV4-3 and TRBJ2-1; tentatively, D is TRBD1 (6 bases). CDR1 is LGHNA, CDR2 YSLEER, per germline. Deletions cut 2 bases from V and 2 bases from J, with 10 bases between. The CDR3 extends over 15 amino acids. The CDR3 DNA is TGCGCCAGCAGCCAACAGTCAGGGGCCTACAATGAGCAGTTCTTC. It yields the protein CASSQQSGAYNEQFF.

CDR3 bases: TGTGCCAGCAGCCCCGAGGACACCGGGGAGCTGTTTTTT. This gives the protein CASSPEDTGELFF. The chain couples TRBV4-2 to TRBJ2-2; D uncertain. V was cut by 4 bases and J by 3 bases, with 6 bases left in between. Germline loops: CDR1 LGHNA, CDR2 YNFKEQ. The CDR3 is made up of 13 amino acids.

This sequence joins TRBV7-9 and TRBJ1-3; 8 positions match TRBD1. V shed 4 bases and J 3 bases; nucleotides not matched to a gene: 5. Germline CDR1 is SEHNR and CDR2 is FQNEAQ (reference sequence). This CDR3 has 15 amino acids. CDR3 coding DNA: TGTGCCAGCAGCTCGACTGACAGGGGTGGAAACACCATATATTTT. Protein product: CASSSTDRGGNTIYF.

The chain combines TRBV7-6 with TRBJ2-1; D not certain. Per the germline V gene, CDR1 is SGHVS and CDR2 is FNYEAQ. The V and J ends lost 6 bases and 0 bases respectively, with 12 bases between them. This CDR3 has 15 amino acids. CDR3 protein: CASSLDGNSYNEQFF. The CDR3 DNA reads TGTGCCAGCAGTCTGGATGGTAACTCCTACAATGAGCAGTTCTTC.

V is TRBV19 and J is TRBJ2-5; weak D call: TRBD2 (6 bases). The CDR3 is made up of 15 amino acids. V lost 5 bases to trimming and J lost 5 bases, with 18 bases between them. The germline V gene has CDR1 LNHDA and CDR2 SQIVND (reference sequence). CDR3 loop: CASSEAGTDRETQYF. For the CDR3, the DNA is TGTGCCAGTAGTGAGGCGGGAACGGATCGGGAGACCCAGTACTTC.

The chain recombines TRBV10-3 with TRBJ1-4, with 7 positions matching TRBD1. Germline V CDR1 and CDR2: ENHRY, SYGVKD. This CDR3 has 14 residues. V lost 6 bases to trimming and J lost 3 bases; unmatched junction nucleotides: 4. The CDR3 DNA sequence: TGTGCCATCAGACAGGGGTTAGCTAATGAAAAACTGTTTTTT. It codes for CAIRQGLANEKLFF.

The V call is TRBV27, the J call TRBJ1-1; a possible D gene is TRBD1 (5 bases). V dropped 6 bases and J dropped 3 bases, with 11 bases sitting between them. CDR1 is MNHEY and CDR2 is SMNVEV in the germline V gene (reference sequence). This CDR3 is built from 13 residues. The CDR3 loop is CASSFQGDTEAFF. The CDR3 DNA reads as TGTGCCAGCAGCTTCCAGGGTGACACTGAAGCTTTCTTT.

V is TRBV10-3 and J is TRBJ2-1; 12 bases match TRBD1. Germline V gives CDR1 ENHRY, CDR2 SYGVKD. The CDR3 loop spans 15 amino acids. V was pared by 3 bases and J by 10 bases, with 7 bases of the junction left unmatched. CDR3: CAISDGTGGLGEQFF. As DNA, the CDR3 is TGTGCCATCAGTGACGGGACAGGGGGCCTTGGAGAGCAGTTCTTC.

This clone has just a few counts. Other DNA sequences from this sample encode an identical CDR3 as well. The chain carries TRBV28 and TRBJ1-2; 10 bases are a match to TRBD1. The CDR3 covers 13 residues. V lost 6 bases and J lost 8; bases outside the gene matches: 6. CDR1 is MDHEN, CDR2 SYDVKM, per germline. CDR3 sequence reads: CASSLGTGVGYTF. The CDR3 DNA is TGTGCCAGCAGCCTAGGGACAGGGGTCGGCTACACCTTC.

The rearrangement links TRBV7-9 to TRBJ2-7, with a possible D match to TRBD1 (5 bases). The germline V and J ends were trimmed by 2 bases and 8 bases, with 13 bases remaining between them. The CDR3 loop spans 13 amino acids. The germline V gene encodes CDR1 SEHNR and CDR2 FQNEAQ (reference sequence). CDR3 in DNA: TGTGCCAGCAGCTTACGACAGTTGGCAAAGCAGTACTTC. Translated, it gives CASSLRQLAKQYF. The whole variable domain, filled in from reference TRBV7-9 and TRBJ2-7, reads DTGVSQNPRHKITKRGQNVTFRCDPISEHNRLYWYRQTLGQGPEFLTYFQNEAQLEKSRLLSDRFSAERPKGSFSTLEIQRTEQGDSAMYLCASSLRQLAKQYFGPGTRLTVT.

This clone was seen just once. This chain uses TRBV15 with TRBJ2-7; D perhaps matches TRBD1 (6 bases). Trimming pared 0 bases from V and 4 bases from J, leaving 10 bases between. The CDR3 is 14 residues long. From germline, CDR1 is LNHNV and CDR2 YYDKDF (reference sequence). As DNA, the CDR3 is TGTGCCACCAGCAGAGATACAGGGCGGTACGAGCAGTACTTC. Its protein product is CATSRDTGRYEQYF.

This clone was observed a few times. This chain links TRBV29-1 with TRBJ1-1; D not certain. Germline lookup yields CDR1 SQVTM and CDR2 ANQGSEA. CDR3 length: 12 residues. Trimming removed 4 bases from V and 3 bases from J, with 9 bases in between. In nucleotides, the CDR3 is TGCAGCGTTGGTTTAGGCCACACTGAAGCTTTCTTT. This translates into CSVGLGHTEAFF.

To note about this clone: The sample contains more than one DNA sequence encoding this CDR3. The rearrangement links TRBV7-2 to TRBJ1-5; maybe TRBD1 (6 bases). CDR1 and CDR2 (germline): SGHTA, FQGNSA. The CDR3 runs to 13 residues. Trimming cost V 5 bases and J 7 bases, with 12 bases left between them. The CDR3 DNA reads as TGTGCCAGCAGCCTTGGGAGGGGGCAGCCCCAGCATTTT. It translates to CASSLGRGQPQHF.

The genes are TRBV2 and TRBJ2-5; D might be TRBD2 (5 bases). The germline gives CDR1 SNHLY, CDR2 FYNNEI. V was cut by 4 bases and J by 5 bases, with 14 bases left in between. The CDR3 sequence is 14 residues long. The CDR3 loop is CASSVASGFETQYF. The CDR3, as DNA: TGTGCCAGCAGTGTCGCCAGCGGATTTGAGACCCAGTACTTC.

The sample holds one count of this clone. The chain carries TRBV5-6 and TRBJ1-1, with D maybe TRBD1 (6 bases). Germline V gene lookup returns CDR1 SGHDT and CDR2 YYEEEE. Trimming cost V 4 bases and J 9 bases, with 13 bases left between them. This CDR3 comprises 12 residues. The CDR3 DNA follows: TGTGCCAGCAGCGAGGGGAGGGGGAAAGCTTTCTTT. Protein sequence: CASSEGRGKAFF.

For this clone: Other DNA sequences of this sample code for an identical CDR3. The DNA of the CDR3 is TGTGCCACCAGCAGAGGGCGGGGGTCTAGCACAGATACGCAGTATTTT. Amino acid sequence: CATSRGRGSSTDTQYF. J is TRBJ2-3 and V is TRBV15; TRBD2 agrees at 7 bases. Germline V gene lookup returns CDR1 LNHNV and CDR2 YYDKDF (reference sequence). J lost 0 bases, V lost 1 base, and 4 bases had no gene match. This CDR3 spans 16 amino acids.

The rearrangement uses TRBV5-1 and TRBJ2-3, with 9 positions matching TRBD1. The CDR3 extends over 13 amino acids. V lost 7 bases and J lost 2; bases outside the gene matches: 2. CDR1 SGHRS and CDR2 YFSETQ come from the germline V gene. In nucleotides, the CDR3 is TGCGCCAGCGGACAGGGGCCCACAGATACGCAGTATTTT. This gives the protein CASGQGPTDTQYF.

This chain links TRBV7-2 with TRBJ2-3; D is unclear. V gave up 8 bases and J gave up 2 bases, with 8 bases separating them. From germline, CDR1 is SGHTA and CDR2 FQGNSA. CDR3 length equals 12 residues. This chain's CDR3 is CASEPNTDTQYF. In DNA, the CDR3 is TGTGCCAGCGAGCCTAACACAGATACGCAGTATTTT. The full variable domain, with the rest looked up from reference TRBV7-2 and TRBJ2-3, is GAGVSQSPSNKVTEKGKDVELRCDPISGHTALYWYRQSLGQGLEFLIYFQGNSAPDKSGLPSDRFSAERTGGSVSTLTIQRTQQEDSAVYLCASEPNTDTQYFGPGTRLTVL.